The source of this TCR beta chain is a study of regulatory T cells in long-lasting Graves disease. According to the study, TCR beta libraries were built with iRepertoire HTBI primers and CDR3-region Arm-PCR. TCRdb redid the calling of the multiplex PCR reads with MiXCR, one entry per CDR3 protein. The table records roughly 350,000 distinct CDR3 sequences, about a sixth of them present only once. Time point described: newly diagnosed GD, antithyroid drugs for less than 3 months. TCR sequences were obtained from RNA taken from PBMCs. The CDR3 is 13 residues long. After removal of 3 bases from V and 7 bases from J, the junction contained 8 bases not matched to a gene. The germline CDR1 and CDR2 sequences are GTSNPN and SVGIG (reference sequence). A further study also used this sample, focusing on T cells in Graves' hyperthyroidism and ophthalmopathy.

This clonotype was sampled from a woman aged 18-30 years with Graves disease. This specimen was peripheral blood mononuclear cells (PBMCs), taken at new diagnosis, from a patient treated with antithyroid drugs. The chain employs TRBV30 and TRBJ2-7; 8 bases map to TRBD2. The CDR3 DNA follows: TGTGCCTGGAGAGAGAGCGGGAGTGGGGAGCAGTACTTC. Amino acid sequence: CAWRESGSGEQYF.